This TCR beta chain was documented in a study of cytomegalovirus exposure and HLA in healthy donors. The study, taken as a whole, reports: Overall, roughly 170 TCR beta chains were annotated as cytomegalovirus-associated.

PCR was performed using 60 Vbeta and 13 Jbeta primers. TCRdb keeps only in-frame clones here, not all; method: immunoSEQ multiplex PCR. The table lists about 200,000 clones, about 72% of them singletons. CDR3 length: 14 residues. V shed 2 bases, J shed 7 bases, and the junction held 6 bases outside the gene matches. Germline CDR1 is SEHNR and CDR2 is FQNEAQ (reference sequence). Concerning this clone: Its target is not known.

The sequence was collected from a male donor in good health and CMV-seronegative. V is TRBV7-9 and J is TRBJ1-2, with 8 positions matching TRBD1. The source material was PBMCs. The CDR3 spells CASSLSGTGFGYTF. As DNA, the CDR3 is TGTGCCAGCAGCTTATCCGGGACAGGTTTTGGCTACACCTTC. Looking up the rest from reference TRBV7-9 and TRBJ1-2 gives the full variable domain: DTGVSQNPRHKITKRGQNVTFRCDPISEHNRLYWYRQTLGQGPEFLTYFQNEAQLEKSRLLSDRFSAERPKGSFSTLEIQRTEQGDSAMYLCASSLSGTGFGYTFGSGTRLTVV.